Presented here are 21 T cell receptor beta chains from one specimen sequenced in a study of T cell repertoires in cytomegalovirus infection. TCRdb passed the reads through MiXCR, listing each CDR3 protein once. The sample lists 480,000 or so distinct CDR3 sequences; over 9% were seen once. The sample comprised PBMCs. These receptors originate from a human donor in good health (CMV status not recorded). Some clones in this sample may be carry-over from other donors' samples.

This clonotype was counted many times. This rearrangement joins TRBV11-1 to TRBJ1-5, with no clear D. Germline-derived CDR1 and CDR2 are SGHAT and FQDESV (reference sequence). Trimming took off 5 bases at V and 6 bases at J, with 11 bases between the two ends. The CDR3 has 13 amino acids. The CDR3: CASSISPTQPQHF. The CDR3 nucleotides are TGTGCCAGCAGCATTTCCCCCACTCAGCCCCAGCATTTT.

This clonotype was picked up many times. The chain combines TRBV19 with TRBJ2-2, with 10 bases identical to TRBD2. Trimming at V came to 5 bases and at J to 6 bases, leaving 12 bases not matched to a gene. Germline-derived CDR1 and CDR2 are LNHDA and SQIVND (reference sequence). There are 17 residues in the CDR3. In DNA, the CDR3 is TGTGCCAGTAGTCAATCAGAGGGACTAGCGAAGGCCGGGGAGCTGTTTTTT. It specifies CASSQSEGLAKAGELFF.

The V gene is TRBV7-8, the J gene TRBJ1-5; TRBD1 matches at 9 bases. The J segment lost 5 bases and the V segment lost 5 bases, leaving 16 bases of the junction unmatched. From germline, CDR1 is SGHVS and CDR2 FQNEAQ. The CDR3 covers 18 residues. The CDR3 here is CASSLRDRERRGYQPQHF. CDR3 nucleotides: TGTGCCAGCAGCCTCCGGGACAGGGAGAGGAGAGGTTATCAGCCCCAGCATTTT. The complete variable domain, with remaining parts taken from reference TRBV7-8 and TRBJ1-5, reads GAGVSQSPRYKVAKRGQDVALRCDPISGHVSLFWYQQALGQGPEFLTYFQNEAQLDKSGLPSDRFFAERPEGSVSTLKIQRTQQEDSAVYLCASSLRDRERRGYQPQHFGDGTRLSIL.

This clonotype has more than one count but fewer than ten. The CDR3 nucleotides are TGTGCCAGCAGCCCGCACGAAGGGGGGAATCAGCCCCAGCATTTT. It translates to CASSPHEGGNQPQHF. The chain combines TRBV9 with TRBJ1-5; TRBD1 might be the D (6 bases). The CDR3 runs 15 residues. The germline V and J ends were trimmed by 4 bases and 4 bases, with 15 bases remaining between them. Germline CDR1 is SGDLS and CDR2 is YYNGEE.

This clonotype was picked up a small number of times. The V gene is TRBV20-1, the J gene TRBJ1-3; 9 bases fit TRBD1. This CDR3 contains 18 residues. Germline V CDR1 and CDR2: DFQATT, SNEGSKA (reference sequence). The trim removed 0 bases at V and 0 bases at J, leaving 9 bases unmatched. DNA of the CDR3: TGCAGTGCTAGAGAACTTGGACAGGGGACACTCTCTGGAAACACCATATATTTT. The encoded protein is CSARELGQGTLSGNTIYF.

This clonotype was detected ten times or more. One end of the junction does not line up with germline, which may come from a read error. The chain recombines TRBV7-7 with TRBJ2-1; D gene uncertain. Germline-derived CDR1 and CDR2 are SSHAT and FNYEAQ (reference sequence). The CDR3 is 15 residues long. The CDR3 region is CASSPQVGSYNEQFF. The CDR3 region has the DNA TGTGCTAGCAGCCCGCAGGTGGGCTCCTACAATGAGCAGTTCTTC.

This clonotype was detected many times. The V gene is TRBV25-1, the J gene TRBJ1-4; possible D gene TRBD1, 6 bases. The CDR3 covers 16 residues. CDR1 is MGHDK, CDR2 SYGVNS, per germline. Trimming pared 3 bases from V and 3 bases from J, leaving 14 bases between. CDR3 sequence: CASSDPYRAPNEKLFF. The CDR3 DNA follows: TGTGCCAGCAGTGATCCCTACAGGGCCCCTAATGAAAAACTGTTTTTT.

In its sample, this clonotype was seen many times. The rearrangement uses TRBV7-6 and TRBJ1-1; the match to TRBD1 covers 8 bases. This CDR3 comprises 17 residues. Germline V gene sequence: CDR1 SGHVS, CDR2 FNYEAQ. The V segment lost 5 bases and the J segment 2 bases; nucleotides outside the gene matches: 13. CDR3 DNA: TGTGCCAGCAGCCAACCCCCCGCAGGGGGCGGAAACACTGAAGCTTTCTTT. This gives the protein CASSQPPAGGGNTEAFF.

The chain couples TRBV20-1 to TRBJ2-5; 9 positions agree with TRBD1. The CDR3 consists of 11 residues. V lost 7 bases to trimming and J lost 9 bases; unmatched junction nucleotides: 6. Per the germline V gene, CDR1 is DFQATT and CDR2 is SNEGSKA (reference sequence). CDR3 protein: CSGDRDMSQYF. CDR3 bases: TGCAGTGGGGACAGGGACATGTCCCAGTACTTC.

This clonotype has a count of ten or more. The chain links TRBV11-2 to TRBJ2-7; TRBD2 is a possible D gene (8 bases). The CDR3 is made up of 17 amino acids. Germline CDR1 reads SGHAT; CDR2 reads FQNNGV. Trimming left V 4 bases short and J 7 bases short, with 26 bases between. The CDR3 coding sequence is TGTGCCAGCAGCTCCCTCGGGAGGGGGCAACCTCCGGGGGAGCAGTACTTC. Residues: CASSSLGRGQPPGEQYF.

This clonotype was detected many times. The rearrangement joins TRBV12-3 or TRBV12-4 to TRBJ1-2; 11 bases fit TRBD1. This CDR3 contains 15 residues. After removal of 10 bases from V and 7 bases from J, the junction contained 14 bases not matched to a gene. In DNA form, the CDR3 reads TGTGCCACCCCCCCCCGGACAGGGGGCCGGATTGGCTACACCTTC. Protein product: CATPPRTGGRIGYTF.

This chain joins TRBV7-2 and TRBJ2-1, with TRBD2 matching over 10 bases. Germline V gene data show CDR1 as SGHTA and CDR2 as FQGNSA. V trimming: 7 bases; J trimming: 12 bases; junction bases outside the gene matches: 21. CDR3 length equals 17 residues. CDR3 nucleotides: TGTGCCAGCACCAAGACGACTGGGACTAGCGCCTACCATGGGCAGTTCTTC. Residues: CASTKTTGTSAYHGQFF. Full variable domain (remainder filled in from reference TRBV7-2 and TRBJ2-1): GAGVSQSPSNKVTEKGKDVELRCDPISGHTALYWYRQSLGQGLEFLIYFQGNSAPDKSGLPSDRFSAERTGGSVSTLTIQRTQQEDSAVYLCASTKTTGTSAYHGQFFGPGTRLTVL.

The chain is built from TRBV2 and TRBJ2-5, with TRBD2 identical over 8 bases. This CDR3 spans 14 amino acids. Looked up from germline, CDR1 is SNHLY and CDR2 is FYNNEI. V trimming: 5 bases; J trimming: 5 bases; junction bases outside the gene matches: 7. CDR3 sequence (DNA): TGTGCCAGCAGTTACGGGAGGGCCGGGGAGACCCAGTACTTC. The encoded protein is CASSYGRAGETQYF.

The V call is TRBV12-3 or TRBV12-4, the J call TRBJ1-1, with unresolved D. Trimming pared 1 base from V and 1 base from J, leaving 7 bases between. The length of the CDR3 is 14 residues. CDR3 residues: CASSLELPNTEAFF. The CDR3 nucleotides read TGTGCCAGCAGTTTAGAACTGCCGAACACTGAAGCTTTCTTT.

The chain recombines TRBV24-1 with TRBJ2-7; D not resolved. With 2 bases removed from V and 2 bases from J, the gap between germline ends came to 9 bases. Germline CDR1 and CDR2: KGHDR and SFDVKD. The CDR3 extends over 14 amino acids. CDR3 nucleotides: TGTGCCACCAGTGATTCGTCTCTCCCCTACGAGCAGTACTTC. It encodes CATSDSSLPYEQYF.

Many counts were recorded for this clonotype. V is TRBV24-1 and J is TRBJ2-7, with D uncertain. The ends were cut back, 3 bases at V and 2 bases at J, with 16 bases in the middle. The CDR3 has 16 residues. From germline, CDR1 is KGHDR and CDR2 SFDVKD. The CDR3 region is CATSDGVHPGTYEQYF. CDR3 sequence (DNA): TGTGCCACCAGTGATGGAGTTCACCCTGGAACCTACGAGCAGTACTTC.

This clonotype was seen repeatedly, ten times or more. The chain couples TRBV15 to TRBJ2-7; tentatively, D is TRBD1 (5 bases). V dropped 0 bases and J dropped 2 bases, with 11 bases sitting between them. From germline, CDR1 is LNHNV and CDR2 YYDKDF (reference sequence). The CDR3 loop spans 15 amino acids. The chain's CDR3 is CATSRDQGFTYEQYF. The CDR3 DNA follows: TGTGCCACCAGCAGAGATCAGGGTTTTACCTACGAGCAGTACTTC.

This clonotype has at least ten counts. The chain couples TRBV7-2 to TRBJ1-2, with D possibly TRBD1 on 6 matching bases. This CDR3 has 17 residues. Germline-derived CDR1 and CDR2 are SGHTA and FQGNSA. V lost 5 bases and J 6 bases, leaving 25 bases between the germline ends. CDR3 amino acids: CASSPRAGKGGGDGYTF. Written as DNA, the CDR3 is TGTGCCAGCAGCCCCCGGGCAGGGAAGGGGGGTGGGGATGGCTACACCTTC.

This clonotype was counted only a few times. This chain links TRBV4-2 with TRBJ2-2; D possibly corresponds to TRBD2 (5 bases). This CDR3 has 15 amino acids. V lost 3 bases to trimming and J lost 1 base, with 9 bases between them. Germline lookup yields CDR1 LGHNA and CDR2 YNFKEQ. CDR3 DNA sequence: TGTGCCAGCAGCCAGTTGAGGGAGAACACCGGGGAGCTGTTTTTT. Translation gives CASSQLRENTGELFF.

This clonotype was seen many times. The chain has TRBV14 and TRBJ2-1, with TRBD2 identical over 13 bases. The CDR3 length is 15 residues. Germline CDR1 and CDR2: SGHDN and FVKESK. The trim removed 4 bases at V and 8 bases at J, leaving 5 bases unmatched. The DNA of the CDR3 is TGTGCCAGCAGCCCGGGACTAGCGGGGATGGATGAGCAGTTCTTC. This translates into CASSPGLAGMDEQFF.

This clonotype was seen repeatedly, ten times or more. The rearrangement uses TRBV19 and TRBJ1-6; D gene unclear. V was clipped by 3 bases and J by 5 bases, with 20 bases between them. CDR1 is LNHDA, CDR2 SQIVND, per germline (reference sequence). CDR3 length: 18 amino acids. The CDR3 sequence: CASSIWKGPDPDNSPLHF. The CDR3 DNA is TGTGCCAGTAGTATCTGGAAAGGTCCTGATCCGGATAATTCACCCCTCCACTTT.